Listed below are T cell receptor beta chains from one sample, sequenced in a study of blood T cell repertoires in COVID-19. Here immunoSEQ multiplex PCR was the method, and the copy in TCRdb shows in-frame clones only, minus some. Of fewer than 250,000 clones listed, over 75% were seen once; the top ten hold 4.4%. The material sequenced was peripheral blood. These receptors originate from a man aged 50 to 59 with acute or convalescent COVID-19. The CDR3 runs from the conserved cysteine through the conserved F or W. D genes are given only for firm matches. Clone sizes are given selectively: once, few, many, or a class where the clone is expanded.

>TRBD1|.|TRBJ1-6|TRBV14
TGTGCCAGCAGCCACCAACAGGGGTATAATTCACCCCTCCACTTT
CASSHQQGYNSPLHF
>.|.|TRBJ1-3|TRBV7-2
TGTGCCAGCAGCTTAGGGGGGCTCGGAAACACCATATATTTT
CASSLGGLGNTIYF
>.|.|TRBJ1-4|TRBV3-1/TRBV3-2
TGTGCCAGCAGCCAAAGAGGGCTCGGCGGTGAAAAACTGTTTTTT
CASSQRGLGGEKLFF
>TRBD2|.|TRBJ2-5|TRBV3-1/TRBV3-2
TGTGCCAGCAGCCAGGGTATGGGACTAGGGAAAGAGACCCAGTACTTC
CASSQGMGLGKETQYF
>.|.|TRBJ1-2|TRBV5-1
TGCGCCAGCAGCTTGGGCACCCCAGTTGAAGGCTACACCTTC
CASSLGTPVEGYTF
>TRBD2|.|TRBJ2-1|TRBV5-1
TGCGCCAGCAGCAAAAGCGGGGATTCCTACAATGAGCAGTTCTTC
CASSKSGDSYNEQFF
>TRBD2|.|TRBJ2-3|TRBV3-1/TRBV3-2
TGTGCCAGCAGCCAAGTTGGGGGACTAGCGAAAGATACGCAGTATTTT
CASSQVGGLAKDTQYF
>.|.|TRBJ1-2|TRBV18
TGTGCCAGCTCACCACGCCAGGCTGACCGCACGCTCCCTTTATATGGCTACACCTTC
CASSPRQADRTLPLYGYTF
>TRBD1|.|TRBJ2-7|TRBV27
TGTGCCAGCAGTCCAGGGACAGGGTTCGGCTCCTACGAGCAGTACTTC
CASSPGTGFGSYEQYF
>.|.|TRBJ1-2|TRBV7-9
TGTGCCAGCAGCTTTGGACAGAACTATGGCTACACCTTC
CASSFGQNYGYTF
>.|.|TRBJ2-1|TRBV2
TGTGCCAGCAGTGAACTAGTTACCTACAATGAGCAGTTCTTC
CASSELVTYNEQFF
>.|few|TRBJ1-5|TRBV24-1
TGTGCCACCAGAGACAGGACCCCGCCGTCCCAGCATTTT
CATRDRTPPSQHF
>.|.|TRBJ1-6|TRBV19
TGTGCCAGTAGTACCCTCTTGAGGCAATCCAGTGGTTCACCCCTCCACTTT
CASSTLLRQSSGSPLHF
>.|.|TRBJ1-4|TRBV10-3
TGTGCCATCAGTGCACAGCTTAATGAAAAACTGTTTTTT
CAISAQLNEKLFF
>.|.|TRBJ1-2|TRBV12-3/TRBV12-4
TGTGCCAGCAGTTTGGCGGGTTGGGATGGCTACACCTTC
CASSLAGWDGYTF
>.|.|TRBJ1-4|TRBV9
TGTGCCAGCAGCGTAGGGTGGGCTACAACTAATGAAAAACTGTTTTTT
CASSVGWATTNEKLFF
>TRBD1|.|TRBJ1-4|TRBV18
TGTGCCAGCTCACCTAGACAGGGGTCGGAAGAAAAACTGTTTTTT
CASSPRQGSEEKLFF
>.|.|TRBJ1-2|TRBV27
TGTGCCAGCTCGCCGGGGTCCCCATCCCTGTATGGCTACACCTTC
CASSPGSPSLYGYTF
>TRBD2|.|TRBJ2-3|TRBV11-3
TGTGCCAGCAGCCTAGATGCGGGAGCCGAGGGCACAGATACGCAGTATTTT
CASSLDAGAEGTDTQYF
>TRBD1|.|TRBJ1-4|TRBV12-3/TRBV12-4
TGTGCCACCCGACAGGGGAACGGGGAAAAACTGTTTTTT
CATRQGNGEKLFF
>.|.|TRBJ1-2|TRBV5-1
TGCGCCAGCAGCTTTACCGGAGGAGGCTACACCTTC
CASSFTGGGYTF
>.|.|TRBJ2-5|TRBV29-1
TGCAGCGTTGAAGGCGGCCTCTTTCAAGAGACCCAGTACTTC
CSVEGGLFQETQYF
>TRBD1|.|TRBJ1-2|TRBV18
TGTGCCAGCTCATCCACAAGACCTCAGGGGGCGAAAGGCTACACCTTC
CASSSTRPQGAKGYTF
>.|.|TRBJ1-3|TRBV7-9
TGTGCCAGCAGCTTCTCCCGCGGGGGCACCGACTCTGGAAACACCATATATTTT
CASSFSRGGTDSGNTIYF
>.|.|TRBJ1-1|TRBV5-1
TGCGCCAGCAGCTTGGAAGGGGCAGTGGATGCTTTCTTT
CASSLEGAVDAFF
>TRBD2|.|TRBJ2-1|TRBV5-1
TGCGCCAGCAGCCTCACTAGCGGGGCGTCCAAGTACAATGAGCAGTTCTTC
CASSLTSGASKYNEQFF
>.|.|TRBJ1-2|TRBV27
TGTGCCAGCAGTTTATCCTCAACCAGGGACTATGGCTACACCTTC
CASSLSSTRDYGYTF
>.|.|TRBJ1-2|TRBV6-6
TGTGCCAGCAGTTACCCCTTGGGTACAGGGTTCTATGGCTACACCTTC
CASSYPLGTGFYGYTF
>TRBD1|.|TRBJ1-5|TRBV7-2
TGTGCCAGCAGCCGGGGACAGGGCCCAAATCAGCCCCAGCATTTT
CASSRGQGPNQPQHF
>TRBD1|.|TRBJ2-1|TRBV25-1
TGTGCCAGCAGTGAACAGGGGGCTTCCTACAATGAGCAGTTCTTC
CASSEQGASYNEQFF
>.|few|TRBJ1-2|TRBV6-1
TGTGCCAGCAGTTATTCGGCAGGGATGGATGGCTACACCTTC
CASSYSAGMDGYTF
>.|.|TRBJ1-6|TRBV15
TGTGCCACCAGCAGAGATAAGAAGTGGCAGAATAATTCACCCCTCCACTTT
CATSRDKKWQNNSPLHF
>TRBD1|.|TRBJ1-1|TRBV6-5
TGTGCCAGCAGTTCAGGGGGACAGGGGGACACTGAAGCTTTCTTT
CASSSGGQGDTEAFF
>TRBD1|once|TRBJ2-7|TRBV5-8
TGTGCCAGCAGCTTGAGGCAGGGGGCTTACGAGCAGTACTTC
CASSLRQGAYEQYF
>.|.|TRBJ2-7|TRBV7-8
TGTGCCAGCAGCTTAGCGAGTACGGAGCAGTACTTC
CASSLASTEQYF
>.|.|TRBJ1-1|TRBV18
TGTGCCAGCTCACCAGAGACACCGAACACTGAAGCTTTCTTT
CASSPETPNTEAFF
>.|once|TRBJ2-4|TRBV11-2
TGTGCCAGCAGCTTAGAGGGAGGAAGCATTCAGTACTTC
CASSLEGGSIQYF
>.|.|TRBJ2-1|TRBV7-8
TGTGCCAGCAGCCCTAGTAGGACCCTCTCTAGCGCCTATGGTTCCTACAATGAGCAGTTCTTC
CASSPSRTLSSAYGSYNEQFF
>.|.|TRBJ1-6|TRBV5-6
TGTGCCAGCAGCTTGGATGCGGGAGGGACGAGCTCCTATAATTCACCCCTCCACTTT
CASSLDAGGTSSYNSPLHF
>TRBD1|.|TRBJ1-6|TRBV5-1
TGCGCCAGCAGCTCCGGGACAGGGGGGAGCTCCTATAATTCACCCCTCCACTTT
CASSSGTGGSSYNSPLHF
>TRBD1|few|TRBJ1-2|TRBV6-5
TGTGCCAGCAGACCACCGGACAGGGGATTGAATGGCTACACCTTC
CASRPPDRGLNGYTF
>.|.|TRBJ2-2|TRBV24-1
TGTGCCACCAGTCGAGGGACCGGGGAGCTGTTTTTT
CATSRGTGELFF